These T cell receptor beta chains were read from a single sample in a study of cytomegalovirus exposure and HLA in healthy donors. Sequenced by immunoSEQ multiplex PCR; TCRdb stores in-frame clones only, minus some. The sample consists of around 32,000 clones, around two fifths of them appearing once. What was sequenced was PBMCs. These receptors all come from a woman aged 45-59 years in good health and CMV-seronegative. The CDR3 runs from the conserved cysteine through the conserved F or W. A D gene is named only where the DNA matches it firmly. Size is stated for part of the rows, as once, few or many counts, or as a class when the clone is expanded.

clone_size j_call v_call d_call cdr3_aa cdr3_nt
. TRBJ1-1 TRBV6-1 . CASCGSTAQLTEAFF TGTGCCAGCTGTGGTTCGACAGCGCAACTCACTGAAGCTTTCTTT
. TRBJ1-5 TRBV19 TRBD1 CASTPTGDATQHF TGTGCCAGTACCCCGACAGGGGACGCAACCCAGCATTTT
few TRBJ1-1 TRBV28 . CASSLRGTEAFF TGTGCCAGCAGTTTACGGGGCACTGAAGCTTTCTTT
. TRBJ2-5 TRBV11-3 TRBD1 CASSNQGAWETQYF TGTGCCAGCAGTAACCAGGGGGCTTGGGAGACCCAGTACTTC
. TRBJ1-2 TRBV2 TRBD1 CASSDPGQIYGYTF TGTGCCAGCAGTGACCCGGGACAGATCTATGGCTACACCTTC
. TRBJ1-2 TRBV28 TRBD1 CASSLPGGDYGYTF TGTGCCAGCAGTTTACCAGGGGGCGACTATGGCTACACCTTC
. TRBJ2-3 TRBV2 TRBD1 CASSFYRGGTDTQYF TGTGCCAGCAGTTTCTACAGGGGGGGCACAGATACGCAGTATTTT
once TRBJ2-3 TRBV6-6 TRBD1 CASSLTGGADTQYF TGTGCCAGCAGTTTAACAGGGGGCGCAGATACGCAGTATTTT
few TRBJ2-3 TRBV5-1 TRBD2 CASSRTSPSTDTQYF TGCGCCAGCAGCCGGACTAGCCCTAGCACAGATACGCAGTATTTT
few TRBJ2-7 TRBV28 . CASSRDPGLTYEQYF TGTGCCAGCAGTCGGGATCCTGGTCTTACCTACGAGCAGTACTTC
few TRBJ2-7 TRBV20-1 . CSASNPEQYF TGCAGTGCTAGCAATCCCGAGCAGTACTTC
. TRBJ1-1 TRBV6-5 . CASSSNPLVGNTEAFF TGTGCCAGCAGTTCCAATCCCCTCGTCGGGAACACTGAAGCTTTCTTT
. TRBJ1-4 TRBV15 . CATSIDARPNEKLFF TGTGCCACCAGTATCGACGCCAGGCCGAATGAAAAACTGTTTTTT
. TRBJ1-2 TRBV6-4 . CASSDGGDNYGYTF TGTGCCAGCAGTGACGGGGGCGATAACTATGGCTACACCTTC
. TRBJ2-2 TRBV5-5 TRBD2 CASSSSLGDYYTGELFF TGTGCCAGCAGCAGCAGTTTAGGGGACTATTACACCGGGGAGCTGTTTTTT
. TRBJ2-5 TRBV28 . CASTPRLDQETQYF TGTGCCAGCACCCCTCGTCTCGACCAAGAGACCCAGTACTTC
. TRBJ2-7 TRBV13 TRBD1 CASSFGDSLNEQYF TGTGCCAGCAGCTTTGGGGACAGCCTCAACGAGCAGTACTTC
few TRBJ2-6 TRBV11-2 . CASSSSKAGANVLTF TGTGCCAGCAGCTCGAGCAAAGCTGGGGCCAACGTCCTGACTTTC
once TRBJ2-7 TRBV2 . CASRDSGGAYEQYF TGTGCCAGCAGGGACAGCGGAGGAGCTTACGAGCAGTACTTC
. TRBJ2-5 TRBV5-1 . CASSWGRGRQETQYF TGCGCCAGCAGCTGGGGGAGGGGGAGGCAAGAGACCCAGTACTTC
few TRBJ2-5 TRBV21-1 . CASSPETGGHAIRGRETQYF TGTGCCAGCAGCCCCGAGACAGGCGGACACGCCATAAGAGGAAGAGAGACCCAGTACTTC
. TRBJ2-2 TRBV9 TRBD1 CASSVGRDSLTGELFF TGTGCCAGCAGCGTAGGCCGGGACAGCCTCACCGGGGAGCTGTTTTTT
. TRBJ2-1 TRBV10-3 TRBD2 CAISGGGSGNNEQFF TGTGCCATCAGTGGGGGCGGGAGTGGGAACAATGAGCAGTTCTTC
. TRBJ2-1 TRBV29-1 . CSVEDPPFF TGCAGCGTTGAAGATCCTCCGTTCTTC
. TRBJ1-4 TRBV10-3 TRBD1 CATQTGGMTNEKLFF TGTGCCACCCAGACAGGGGGCATGACTAATGAAAAACTGTTTTTT
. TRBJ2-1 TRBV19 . CASSIYGSSGNEQFF TGTGCCAGTAGTATTTATGGTAGTAGCGGCAATGAGCAGTTCTTC
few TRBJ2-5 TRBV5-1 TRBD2 CASSVATSGSAQETQYF TGCGCCAGCAGCGTGGCCACTAGCGGGAGTGCCCAAGAGACCCAGTACTTC
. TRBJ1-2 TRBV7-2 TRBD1 CASSLAGQGAGYGYTF TGTGCCAGCAGCTTAGCGGGACAGGGGGCCGGCTATGGCTACACCTTC
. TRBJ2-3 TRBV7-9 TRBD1 CAQNKGQSTDTQYF TGTGCCCAAAACAAGGGACAGAGCACAGATACGCAGTATTTT
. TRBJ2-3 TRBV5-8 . CASSLEGSATDTQYF TGTGCCAGCAGCTTGGAAGGGAGTGCCACAGATACGCAGTATTTT
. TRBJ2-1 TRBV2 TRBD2 CASSASGRARSNEQFF TGTGCCAGCAGTGCTAGCGGGAGGGCCCGTAGCAATGAGCAGTTCTTC